This T cell receptor beta chain came from a study of T cell changes during pregnancy in multiple sclerosis. The repertoire was sequenced with immunoSEQ multiplex PCR; TCRdb's copy has only in-frame clones and lacks some. Of approximately 90,000 clones listed, around 94% are singletons. Germline V CDR1 and CDR2: MNHNS, SASEGT. CDR3 length: 18 amino acids. V shed 3 bases, J shed 3 bases, and the junction held 14 bases outside the gene matches. The sample was peripheral blood, taken in the third trimester of pregnancy. This clonotype was sampled from a female donor with multiple sclerosis, enrolled in a pregnancy study. The gene calls are TRBV6-1 and TRBJ2-3; TRBD2 matches at 8 bases. The CDR3 protein is CASSDPNVREGKTDTQYF. As DNA, the CDR3 is TGTGCCAGCAGTGATCCGAATGTCCGGGAGGGCAAGACAGATACGCAGTATTTT.